The source of this T cell receptor (beta chain) is a study of control samples from healthy donors and cancer patients. Deletions cut 6 bases from V and 0 bases from J, with 13 bases between. Germline CDR1 LGHNT, CDR2 FRNRAP. This CDR3 has 15 residues. The protocol was immunoSEQ multiplex PCR, while the TCRdb copy is restricted to in-frame clones and leaves out a portion. The sample holds 110,000 or so clones, around nine tenths seen once. Sequencing was carried out using blood. The clonotype originates from a woman between 50 and 59 years old in good health. The J gene is TRBJ2-3, the V gene TRBV12-5; weak D call: TRBD1 (6 bases). For the CDR3, the DNA is TGTGCTAGTGGGCCAGGCACAGGGAGCACAGATACGCAGTATTTT. Residues: CASGPGTGSTDTQYF.